The present T cell receptor (beta chain) was sequenced within a study of CD8 T cells in ankylosing spondylitis. J lost 3 bases, V lost 7 bases, and 7 bases had no gene match. Germline loops: CDR1 SQVTM, CDR2 ANQGSEA. The CDR3 sequence is 13 residues long. Generation of TCR beta libraries employed quantitative 5'-RACE incorporating molecular barcodes. Using its own MiXCR run on the 5' RACE reads, TCRdb lists one record per CDR3 protein. The table shows more than 95,000 distinct CDR3 sequences, with about 8.3% occurring only once. This clonotype was counted many times. The chain couples TRBV29-1 to TRBJ2-5, with 8 bases aligning to TRBD2. The sample taken for sequencing was blood, either unsorted or a sorted T cell fraction (not recorded which). The TCR sequence derives from a male donor with ankylosing spondylitis or in good health (not recorded which). The DNA for the CDR3 is TGCAGCGCCACCTCCGGGGGGGAAGAGACCCAGTACTTC. Residues: CSATSGGEETQYF.